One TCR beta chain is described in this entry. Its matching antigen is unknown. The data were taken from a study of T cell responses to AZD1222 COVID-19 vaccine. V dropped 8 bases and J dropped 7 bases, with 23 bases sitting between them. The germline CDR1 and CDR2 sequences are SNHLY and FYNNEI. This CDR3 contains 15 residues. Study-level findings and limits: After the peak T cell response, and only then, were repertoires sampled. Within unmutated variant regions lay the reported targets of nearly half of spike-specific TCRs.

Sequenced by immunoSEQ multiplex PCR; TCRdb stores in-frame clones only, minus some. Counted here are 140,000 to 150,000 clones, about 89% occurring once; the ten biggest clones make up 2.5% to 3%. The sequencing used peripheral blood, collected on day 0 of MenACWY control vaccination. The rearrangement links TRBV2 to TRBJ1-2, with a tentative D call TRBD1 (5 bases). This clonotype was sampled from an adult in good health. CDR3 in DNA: TGTGCCAGCTCCATCGGCGGGGGGGGAGCGACTGGCTACACCTTC. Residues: CASSIGGGGATGYTF.